This entry lists 30 T cell receptor beta chains sequenced from one sample in a study of cytomegalovirus exposure and HLA in healthy donors. PCR employed 60 Vbeta and 13 Jbeta primers. Using immunoSEQ multiplex PCR, the repertoire was profiled, and TCRdb retains in-frame clones only, with some absent. The sample includes approximately 200,000 clones, roughly 79% of them seen just once. The sample comprised PBMCs. These receptors were collected from a woman under 30 in good health and CMV-seronegative.

V usage is TRBV6-1 and J usage is TRBJ1-6; perhaps TRBD1 as D (6 bases). CDR3 length equals 15 residues. The germline gives CDR1 MNHNS, CDR2 SASEGT. V shed 2 bases and J shed 7 bases, with 12 bases lying between them. CDR3 DNA sequence: TGTGCCAGCAGTGAACAGGGAGGGGGGAATTCACCCCTCCACTTT. Protein product: CASSEQGGGNSPLHF.

The V gene is TRBV6-5, the J gene TRBJ2-7; 10 bases are a match to TRBD2. Germline V gives CDR1 MNHEY, CDR2 SVGAGI. The CDR3 extends over 15 amino acids. Trimming at V came to 4 bases and at J to 8 bases, leaving 11 bases not matched to a gene. The CDR3 loop reads CASSSEGGLATKQYF. CDR3 DNA sequence: TGTGCCAGCAGTTCTGAAGGGGGACTAGCGACCAAGCAGTACTTC.

This clone came up a few times. V usage is TRBV30 and J usage is TRBJ2-7; 9 nucleotides agree with TRBD1. The CDR3 is 15 residues long. Trimming at V came to 1 base and at J to 4 bases, leaving 8 bases not matched to a gene. Germline V gives CDR1 GTSNPN, CDR2 SVGIG (reference sequence). CDR3 loop: CAWSGPRTGAYEQYF. The CDR3 region has the DNA TGTGCCTGGAGTGGTCCTCGGACAGGGGCGTACGAGCAGTACTTC.

A word on this clone: One end of the junction varies from germline; a read error may be responsible. This chain links TRBV11-2 with TRBJ2-5, with TRBD2 matching 10 bases. This CDR3 comprises 17 residues. Per germline, CDR1 SGHAT and CDR2 FQNNGV. This CDR3 reads CCGCLGKREGGRETQYF. CDR3 bases: TGCTGTGGTTGTCTGGGAAAGCGGGAGGGCGGGAGGGAGACCCAGTACTTC.

The chain recombines TRBV5-1 with TRBJ1-1; D is possibly TRBD1 (6 bases). This CDR3 contains 14 residues. The V end was cut by 1 base, the J end by 1 base, with 8 bases between. Germline V gives CDR1 SGHRS, CDR2 YFSETQ. The CDR3 here is CASSLQTGNTEAFF. The CDR3 nucleotides are TGCGCCAGCAGCTTGCAGACAGGGAACACTGAAGCTTTCTTT.

This clone was counted between two and nine times. The genes are TRBV7-6 and TRBJ2-5, with 11 bases fitting TRBD2. Germline-derived CDR1 and CDR2 are SGHVS and FNYEAQ. V gave up 3 bases and J gave up 4 bases; unmatched junction bases: 7. This CDR3 comprises 16 residues. CDR3 loop: CASSLETSGAGETQYF. In nucleotides, the CDR3 is TGTGCCAGCAGCTTGGAGACTAGCGGGGCAGGAGAGACCCAGTACTTC.

CDR3 DNA sequence: TGCAGCGCGCCCGGGACAGGGGCTACAGATACGCAGTATTTT. Translated, it gives CSAPGTGATDTQYF. This chain joins TRBV29-1 and TRBJ2-3; 10 bases are shared with TRBD1. Germline CDR1 and CDR2: SQVTM and ANQGSEA. J gave up 3 bases and V 7 bases, and 7 bases lay outside the gene matches. The CDR3 runs to 14 residues.

V is TRBV7-9 and J is TRBJ1-2; TRBD1 is a possible D gene (6 bases). The CDR3 sequence is 16 residues long. CDR1 and CDR2 (germline): SEHNR, FQNEAQ (reference sequence). Trimming took 0 bases from V and 7 from J, leaving 18 bases between them. The CDR3 sequence: CASSLALTGRDSGYTF. The CDR3 coding sequence is TGTGCCAGCAGCTTAGCGCTTACAGGGAGGGATAGTGGCTACACCTTC.

V and J are TRBV5-4 and TRBJ1-4; TRBD1 aligns across 7 bases. CDR3 length: 15 amino acids. Germline V CDR1 and CDR2: SGHNT, YYREEE (reference sequence). V gave up 4 bases and J gave up 8 bases; unmatched junction bases: 11. The CDR3 protein is CASSTGRGSGEKLFF. The CDR3 nucleotides are TGTGCCAGCAGCACCGGCAGGGGGTCTGGGGAAAAACTGTTTTTT.

This clone has just one count. Other DNA sequences from this sample encode an identical CDR3 as well. J is TRBJ1-6 and V is TRBV29-1; 11 bases map to TRBD1. V lost 6 bases and J lost 3; bases outside the gene matches: 1. CDR3 size: 14 residues. The V gene's germline CDR1 is SQVTM and CDR2 ANQGSEA. The CDR3 coding sequence is TGCAGCGTGGGGACAGGGGGCTATAATTCACCCCTCCACTTT. As protein: CSVGTGGYNSPLHF.

The chain couples TRBV30 to TRBJ2-7, with 9 positions matching TRBD2. V shed 4 bases, J shed 2 bases, and the junction held 15 bases outside the gene matches. The CDR3 spans 17 residues. Germline CDR1 GTSNPN, CDR2 SVGIG (reference sequence). This CDR3 reads CAWIGYRASGTPYEQYF. Here the CDR3 DNA reads TGTGCCTGGATCGGATATCGGGCTAGCGGGACCCCCTACGAGCAGTACTTC.

The chain carries TRBV28 and TRBJ1-5, with D possibly being TRBD1 (6 bases). This CDR3 is built from 16 residues. The V end was cut by 3 bases, the J end by 0 bases, with 12 bases between. The germline V gene has CDR1 MDHEN and CDR2 SYDVKM. The DNA for the CDR3 is TGTGCCAGCAGTTTTACGACAGGTTATAGCAATCAGCCCCAGCATTTT. It is translated as CASSFTTGYSNQPQHF.

V and J are TRBV28 and TRBJ1-5, with D maybe TRBD1 (5 bases). Per germline, CDR1 MDHEN and CDR2 SYDVKM. This CDR3 contains 13 residues. V was trimmed by 7 bases and J by 7 bases, leaving 14 bases between them. The CDR3 here is CASTVEGAQPQHF. Here the CDR3 DNA reads TGTGCCAGCACCGTCGAAGGGGCGCAGCCCCAGCATTTT.

Only a few counts were recorded for this clone. The chain has TRBV5-1 and TRBJ2-3; TRBD2 aligns across 8 bases. CDR1 SGHRS and CDR2 YFSETQ come from the germline V gene. Trimming at V came to 4 bases and at J to 6 bases, leaving 7 bases not matched to a gene. This CDR3 is built from 14 residues. CDR3 DNA: TGCGCCAGCAGCCTCGGGGGGGCGGGTGATACGCAGTATTTT. This translates into CASSLGGAGDTQYF.

Only a few counts were recorded for this clone. The gene calls are TRBV6-5 and TRBJ2-1; TRBD2 agrees at 10 bases. V was clipped by 6 bases and J by 3 bases; unmatched bases: 5. The length of the CDR3 is 15 residues. Germline V gene sequence: CDR1 MNHEY, CDR2 SVGAGI. The CDR3 sequence: CASSRPSGGYNEQFF. In nucleotides, the CDR3 is TGTGCCAGCAGCCGACCTAGCGGGGGCTACAATGAGCAGTTCTTC.

The chain joins TRBV2 to TRBJ2-7; a possible D gene is TRBD1 (6 bases). The germline gives CDR1 SNHLY, CDR2 FYNNEI. This CDR3 comprises 13 residues. Between the trimmed V and J ends, which lost 3 bases and 0 bases, there was a span of 6 bases. The CDR3 DNA sequence: TGTGCCAGCAGTGAGGACAGCTCCTACGAGCAGTACTTC. Protein product: CASSEDSSYEQYF.

This chain joins TRBV6-1 and TRBJ2-1, with D perhaps matching TRBD2 (5 bases). This CDR3 contains 15 residues. The ends were cut back, 6 bases at V and 3 bases at J, with 15 bases in the middle. CDR1 MNHNS and CDR2 SASEGT come from the germline V gene. In DNA form, the CDR3 reads TGTGCCAGCAGCTTCCGGGGATCCAACTACAATGAGCAGTTCTTC. Amino acids: CASSFRGSNYNEQFF.

The CDR3 DNA reads as TGTGCCAGCAGTCCTAGCTCCGGGGCTGGAAACACCATATATTTT. This translates into CASSPSSGAGNTIYF. V usage is TRBV6-4 and J usage is TRBJ1-3; D gene unclear. This CDR3 contains 15 residues. V shed 5 bases and J shed 2 bases, with 13 bases lying between them. Germline V lookup: CDR1 MRHNA, CDR2 SNTAGT.

The chain employs TRBV28 and TRBJ1-2; TRBD1 is a possible D gene (6 bases). This CDR3 is 12 amino acids long. Germline-derived CDR1 and CDR2 are MDHEN and SYDVKM. Deletions cut 11 bases from V and 4 bases from J, with 14 bases between. Written as DNA, the CDR3 is TGTGCCTCAAGGGGGACTATCTATGGCTACACCTTC. Protein: CASRGTIYGYTF.

This clone was detected a few times. The DNA of the CDR3 is TGTGCCAGCAGCTTACTCGGGGGGCCGAACACCGGGGAGCTGTTTTTT. Translating it yields CASSLLGGPNTGELFF. The V call is TRBV7-3, the J call TRBJ2-2, with D tentatively TRBD2 (7 bases). Deletions cut 2 bases from V and 0 bases from J, with 10 bases between. Germline V gives CDR1 SGHTA, CDR2 FQGTGA. The CDR3 spans 16 residues. Looking up the rest from reference TRBV7-3 and TRBJ2-2 gives the full variable domain: GAGVSQTPSNKVTEKGKYVELRCDPISGHTALYWYRQSLGQGPEFLIYFQGTGAADDSGLPNDRFFAVRPEGSVSTLKIQRTERGDSAVYLCASSLLGGPNTGELFFGEGSRLTVL.

The chain uses TRBV28 and TRBJ1-5; TRBD1 matches 10 bases. The CDR3 sequence is 17 residues long. Germline V gene lookup returns CDR1 MDHEN and CDR2 SYDVKM. V lost 4 bases, J lost 5 bases, and 11 bases stayed unmatched. DNA for the CDR3: TGTGCCAGCAGTTCGGGAGACAGGGGGCCCTCCGATCAGCCCCAGCATTTT. It translates to CASSSGDRGPSDQPQHF.

The gene calls are TRBV19 and TRBJ1-1, with 10 bases that match TRBD1. V lost 6 bases and J lost 6; bases outside the gene matches: 1. The CDR3 extends over 12 amino acids. Germline lookup yields CDR1 LNHDA and CDR2 SQIVND (reference sequence). This chain's CDR3 is CASRTGGPEAFF. In DNA form, the CDR3 reads TGTGCCAGTAGGACAGGGGGCCCTGAAGCTTTCTTT.

CDR3 in DNA: TGCGCCAGCAGCTTGGGACAGGGGAACGAGCAGTACTTC. It encodes CASSLGQGNEQYF. J is TRBJ2-7 and V is TRBV5-1, with 8 bases lining up with TRBD1. V lost 0 bases to trimming and J lost 5 bases; unmatched junction nucleotides: 1. The CDR3 extends over 13 amino acids. CDR1 is SGHRS, CDR2 YFSETQ, per germline.

The chain carries TRBV7-2 and TRBJ2-7, with D tentatively TRBD1 (6 bases). Deletions cut 3 bases from V and 6 bases from J, with 18 bases between. Germline lookup yields CDR1 SGHTA and CDR2 FQGNSA. This CDR3 is built from 15 residues. The CDR3 DNA reads TGTGCCAGCAGCTTCCGAGACAGGCTTGAACCCGAGCAGTACTTC. The encoded protein is CASSFRDRLEPEQYF. Full variable domain (remainder filled in from reference TRBV7-2 and TRBJ2-7): GAGVSQSPSNKVTEKGKDVELRCDPISGHTALYWYRQSLGQGLEFLIYFQGNSAPDKSGLPSDRFSAERTGGSVSTLTIQRTQQEDSAVYLCASSFRDRLEPEQYFGPGTRLTVT.

The chain combines TRBV15 with TRBJ1-2; 12 bases match TRBD1. The germline V gene has CDR1 LNHNV and CDR2 YYDKDF (reference sequence). Trimming cost V 0 bases and J 4 bases; bases outside gene matches: 9. The CDR3 has 18 amino acids. The CDR3, as DNA: TGTGCCACCAGCAGAGATCCCGGGACAGGGGGCGGAAGCTATGGCTACACCTTC. Translation gives CATSRDPGTGGGSYGYTF.

V usage is TRBV30 and J usage is TRBJ1-6; 9 bases agree with TRBD1. Germline assignment: CDR1 GTSNPN and CDR2 SVGIG (reference sequence). After removal of 0 bases from V and 9 bases from J, the junction contained 6 bases not matched to a gene. This CDR3 has 15 amino acids. The CDR3 here is CAWSVQGAKGSPLHF. The CDR3 bases are TGTGCCTGGAGTGTACAGGGGGCAAAGGGTTCACCCCTCCACTTT.

This clone was seen a single time. The chain recombines TRBV28 with TRBJ1-4; 11 positions match TRBD1. CDR1 is MDHEN, CDR2 SYDVKM, per germline. The CDR3 is made up of 15 amino acids. Germline trimming cut 2 bases from V and 7 bases from J; bases unmatched to any gene: 3. The CDR3 nucleotides are TGTGCCAGCAGTTTACGGGACAGGGGGGCTGAAAAACTGTTTTTT. This codes for CASSLRDRGAEKLFF.

V usage is TRBV5-1 and J usage is TRBJ2-7, with a weak D call TRBD1 (5 bases). V was clipped by 0 bases and J by 1 base, with 11 bases between them. Looked up from germline, CDR1 is SGHRS and CDR2 is YFSETQ. The CDR3 loop spans 15 amino acids. The CDR3 reads CASSLEGSPSYEQYF. CDR3 DNA sequence: TGCGCCAGCAGCTTGGAGGGGTCTCCGTCCTACGAGCAGTACTTC.

The V and J genes are TRBV29-1 and TRBJ2-2, with a tentative D call TRBD2 (5 bases). Germline V gene data show CDR1 as SQVTM and CDR2 as ANQGSEA. V shed 2 bases and J shed 4 bases, with 11 bases lying between them. This CDR3 is 14 amino acids long. In nucleotides, the CDR3 is TGCAGCGTTGAAATTGGTCGGGGCACCGGGGAGCTGTTTTTT. Its translation is CSVEIGRGTGELFF.

This clone came up a few times. The chain has TRBV4-3 and TRBJ1-2; D uncertain. V was pared by 0 bases and J by 2 bases, with 4 bases between. CDR1 is LGHNA, CDR2 YSLEER, per germline. This CDR3 comprises 13 residues. The CDR3 reads CASSQDLNYGYTF. CDR3 sequence (DNA): TGCGCCAGCAGCCAAGACTTAAACTATGGCTACACCTTC.